This TCR beta chain was recovered during a study of cytomegalovirus exposure and HLA in healthy donors (TCRdb year 2017). Context from the whole study: An earlier analysis of approximately 590 of the donors reported about 250 Gb of sequence data and some 120 million unique TCR beta sequences from 150 million to 200 million T cells. Roughly five DR-DQ haplotypes were treated as single units for association and clustering because of strong linkage in the cohort. The study combined high-throughput TCR immunosequencing, statistical association of individual TCRs with disease status, and machine learning to predict cytomegalovirus infection status. HLA typing included class I and class II loci at four-digit resolution. To study patterns of TCR occurrence, a later analysis re-analyzed previously published TCR beta repertoires from under 750 donors and added high-resolution HLA genotyping. Among the roughly 370 genotyped donors, around 81% belonged to the genetic ancestry cluster associated with self-reported Caucasian donors. Genome-wide SNP genotypes for about 65% of the roughly 700 donors were used in a later genetic analysis, which treated that subset as a discovery cohort. In an earlier analysis of 587 of the donors, high-throughput TCR beta sequencing was used to judge whether each TCR beta V gene segment behaved as functional or pseudogenic. Along with the approximately 600-subject first cohort, a separate validation cohort of over a hundred different subjects was used. All discovery cohort repertoires had been generated using a single sequencing platform. The number of donors typed differed by locus, with roughly 620-640 for A, B, C, DRB1 and DQB1, around 560 for DQA1, under 610 for DPA1, and approximately 470 for DPB1. Rather than drawing on any new phenotypic data, the later analysis identified candidate immune exposures from TCR beta sequences and the way those sequences occurred across donors. The study used immunosequencing to profile the T cell repertoires of approximately 640 subjects and linked those repertoires to cytomegalovirus serostatus. Roughly 300 gigabases of sequencing data and 78 million or so unique TCR sequences were included in an early release covering about 700 HLA-typed donors. The aim of the study was to test whether cataloging public T cell receptors could identify signatures of past pathogen exposure. Alongside the repertoire data, information on donor age, sex, ethnicity and CMV serostatus was compiled. Across 398 genotyped donors of the cohort, an average of approximately 240,000 unique TCR beta nucleotide sequences per donor were sequenced, and roughly 20% of those sequences were non-productive. Results the study describes overall, beyond this receptor: When HLA alleles, especially DR and DQ, strongly co-occurred, attributing TCR associations to individual alleles was difficult. It was suggested by the authors that the approach could potentially be generalized to other disease states and immunological phenotypes. A further reported finding was that TCR beta sequences accurately predicted the HLA-A and HLA-B alleles for most subjects in the first cohort. A later genetic analysis reported fewer N-insertions in productive TCRs among donors in an Asian-associated ancestry cluster than the approximately 670-donor mean. In an earlier analysis of around 600 of the donors, most TCR beta V segments appeared in productive rearrangements about 87% or about 30% of the time, broadly matching IMGT annotations. In the study, around 150 TCR beta chains were listed as associated with cytomegalovirus. According to a later analysis, TCR association rates differed among HLA loci, with DRB1 alleles showing the most associated TCRs and HLA-C alleles showing the fewest. HLA typing was unavailable for some donors at each locus, so association tests used only the typed subset. About 17 rarely observed V segments, including chromosome 9 orphons, were excluded from the earlier analysis of almost 600 of the donors because counts were too low. In vitro tests confirmed that three of the cytomegalovirus-associated TCR beta chains recognize cytomegalovirus antigens. A later analysis found that most CMV-associated TCR beta chains appeared HLA-restricted, with HLA associations seemingly driven largely by CMV exposure. Some IMGT-functional V segments, including TRBV6-2 and TRBV6-3, could not be told apart with the 87-base-pair reads, so those segments were excluded. In a later analysis, some 18,000 TCR beta sequences were associated with specific HLA alleles at a false discovery rate of 0.05. For the cohort, immune exposure information was limited to CMV serostatus. Correlated functional status among segregating V segments might be attributable to linkage disequilibrium, but an unknown experimental factor could not be ruled out. Sequencing depth was assumed to be roughly uniform across donors in the presence/absence analyses, though that assumption may not hold. Several of the top co-occurrence clusters appeared to be linked to parvovirus B19, influenza, CMV and Epstein-Barr virus, according to a later analysis. Most TCR sequences were observed very rarely across donors, whereas some public TCRs were present in many individuals. In a later analysis, HLA-associated TCR beta chains showed more clonal expansion and lower generation probabilities than non-associated chains that were equally common. V-gene and J-gene trimming of TCR beta chains was associated with a missense DCLRE1C variant in a later genetic analysis, and the association was replicated in an independent cohort. In both the original and validation cohorts, the classifier was reported to diagnose cytomegalovirus status with high specificity and sensitivity. A group of highly shared sequence variants was considered likely to be a technical artifact of the sequencing pipeline. The cohort was sequenced for TCR beta chains only, and without alpha or paired-chain data the features that could be detected were limited.

The cohort was made up of 500 to 800 healthy bone marrow donors. At the time of sampling, all cohort members were nominally healthy, though unrecorded immune exposures were likely present. The donor tested CMV seropositive and was one of the 289 seropositive cohort members. A peripheral blood sample was provided by each donor, and peripheral blood mononuclear cells were used for TCR beta sequencing. Genomic DNA extraction from the blood cell samples was performed with the Qiagen DNeasy Blood Extraction Kit. V is reduced by 2 bases and J by 6 bases, leaving a spacing of 8 bases between them. CDR1 and CDR2, per the germline V gene, are MNHNS and SASEGT. Including the terminal cysteine and phenylalanine, the CDR3 comprises 13 residues. Only the CDR3 DNA stays, 39 bases, in frame from base 1. The protocol used for the library was the immunoSEQ multiplex PCR assay. For the multiplex PCR, a mixture combining 60 forward primers for TCR Vbeta segments and 13 reverse primers for TCR Jbeta segments was used. A multiplex PCR assay on genomic DNA amplified the CDR3 region of rearranged TCR beta genes. The Illumina HiSeq System was used to sequence the amplified TCR beta libraries as 87-base-pair reads. From the authors' description of their analysis: Across the 670 or so repertoires, a later analysis counted roughly 84 million unique TCR beta chains, 9 million to 14 million of which were shared by at least two donors. To remove PCR and sequencing errors, raw reads were error-corrected and collapsed into unique sequences using a nearest-neighbor algorithm that merged closely related sequences. CDR3 sequences were aligned to IMGT reference sequences to assign V, D and J gene segments. For a sequence to be retained, at least a six-nucleotide match to both a V gene segment and a J gene segment was required. Rearrangements were called productive when the CDR3 lacked stop codons and stayed in frame with V and J; all others were non-productive. Following IMGT convention, CDR3 was defined as the stretch from the second conserved V-encoded cysteine to the conserved J-encoded phenylalanine. The earlier analysis of about 560 of the donors excluded any sequence lacking an unambiguous match to a single V gene segment. An earlier analysis of 587 of the donors called V segments functional above 56.7% productive rearrangements and segregating when the between-donor standard deviation exceeded 5%. A statistical classification framework was built to diagnose cytomegalovirus status from the catalog of TCR beta chain sequences. A later analysis assigned V and J genes by comparing TCR nucleotide sequences with IMGT/GENE-DB human TR gene sequences. The TCRdist pipeline was used in a later analysis to assign CDR3 sequences and most-parsimonious VDJ recombination scenarios. In a later analysis, each TCR beta chain was defined by its CDR3 amino acid sequence together with its V-gene family, and reads lacking a unique V-gene family were excluded. In a later analysis, 500 to 700 highly shared, low-generation-probability nucleotide sequences were removed to address suspected cross-contamination and a sequencing artifact. For each public chain, a later analysis derived a clonal expansion index from normalized ranks of inferred template counts within each repertoire. Generation probabilities in a later analysis came from a VDJ recombination model fitted to out-of-frame rearrangements, and those results were checked against IGoR. Hypergeometric tests were used in a later analysis to score TCR-TCR, TCR-HLA and TCR-CMV co-occurrence, with a repertoire-size bias correction applied to the TCR pairs. To estimate false discovery rates, a later analysis permuted the HLA or CMV assignments 20 times. In a later analysis, co-occurring TCRs were grouped with DBSCAN, and TCRdist sequence similarity was added when clustering was performed within HLA-allele-positive subsets. For co-occurrence clustering, repertoires with fewer than 30,000 or more than 120,000 public chains were excluded, along with roughly 5 repertoires with anomalous nucleotide sharing. TCRdb provides this immuneACCESS table in a form limited to in-frame rearrangements. Some clones are lacking; in checked studies, under half of them reflect an unresolved V gene, and why the rest are absent is not known. D and trimming were read from the DNA, whereas the V and J calls and clone size are those reported in that table. The sample records around 170,000 clones, under 80% of which are singletons. Jointly, the top ten make up under 2.5% of the sample.

This clone has only one observation. Its cognate antigen has yet to be identified. Base qualities are not recorded, but no much larger clone differs from it by a single base. The chain links TRBV6-1 with TRBJ1-5; the D gene assignment is ambiguous. Sequenced material: PBMCs. This sequence was found in a woman in her 30s in good health and CMV-seropositive. The CDR3 protein is CASSELRSQPQHF. The nucleotide sequence is given as TGTGCCAGCAGTGAATTGAGGTCTCAGCCCCAGCATTTT.